The 28 T cell receptor beta chains listed next were all sequenced from one sample in a study of blood T cells in healthy people across ages. Primed by a sample-barcoded 5' primer and a J-beta primer mix, a second PCR proceeded for roughly 6 to 12 cycles. TCRdb recomputed calls from the 5' RACE reads with MiXCR, one row per CDR3 protein. Seen here are 1.8 million or so distinct CDR3 sequences, roughly 43% observed once, and the top ten hold under 30%. The specimen sequenced was blood. The receptor set was obtained from a human donor in good health.

This clonotype was picked up one time. The chain couples TRBV5-1 to TRBJ1-1, with 7 bases aligning to TRBD1. V shed 4 bases, J shed 3 bases, and the junction held 6 bases outside the gene matches. Germline CDR1 reads SGHRS; CDR2 reads YFSETQ. The CDR3 runs 14 residues. The CDR3 loop reads CASSAGTEDTEAFF. DNA of the CDR3: TGCGCCAGCAGCGCCGGGACAGAGGACACTGAAGCTTTCTTT.

The chain recombines TRBV10-3 with TRBJ2-7; weak D call: TRBD1 (6 bases). Trimming left V 4 bases short and J 2 bases short, with 15 bases between. This CDR3 region has 15 residues. Germline lookup yields CDR1 ENHRY and CDR2 SYGVKD. This CDR3 is CAISARDTVPYEQYF. Here the CDR3 DNA reads TGTGCCATCAGTGCTAGGGACACCGTCCCCTACGAGCAGTACTTC.

About this clonotype itself: One end of the junction does not line up with germline, which may come from a read error. The J gene is TRBJ1-6, the V gene TRBV12-3 or TRBV12-4; the D is unclear. This CDR3 is built from 13 residues. CDR3 amino acids: CTSTAMLNSPLHF. Here the CDR3 DNA reads TGTACCAGCACGGCGATGTTAAATTCACCCCTCCACTTT.

The chain combines TRBV10-3 with TRBJ2-1; TRBD2 agrees at 11 bases. V trimming: 6 bases; J trimming: 0 bases; junction bases outside the gene matches: 13. Germline values: CDR1 ENHRY, CDR2 SYGVKD. CDR3 length equals 19 residues. The CDR3 DNA sequence: TGTGCCATCAGCGGTTCCGGGACTAGCGGTCGTTCCTCCTACAATGAGCAGTTCTTC. This sequence encodes CAISGSGTSGRSSYNEQFF.

This clonotype was counted a few times. The chain has TRBV20-1 and TRBJ2-3; 7 bases match TRBD2. The CDR3 extends over 16 amino acids. Germline V gives CDR1 DFQATT, CDR2 SNEGSKA (reference sequence). With 3 bases clipped from V and 2 bases from J, the junction kept 11 bases outside the gene matches. The CDR3 bases are TGCAGTGCTAGTTTTGCGGGGGTTGGGCCCACAGATACGCAGTATTTT. This gives the protein CSASFAGVGPTDTQYF.

This sequence joins TRBV10-3 and TRBJ2-3; D uncertain. The CDR3 contains 13 residues. The V gene's germline CDR1 is ENHRY and CDR2 SYGVKD. The V gene lost 4 bases and the J gene lost 1 base, with 6 bases spanning the gap. CDR3 sequence reads: CAISVVGTDTQYF. In nucleotides, the CDR3 is TGTGCCATCAGTGTGGTCGGCACAGATACGCAGTATTTT.

The J gene is TRBJ2-6, the V gene TRBV28, with a possible D match to TRBD2 (5 bases). Trimming pared 6 bases from V and 1 base from J, leaving 16 bases between. This CDR3 region has 17 residues. Germline V gene data show CDR1 as MDHEN and CDR2 as SYDVKM. DNA for the CDR3: TGTGCCAGCAGCTCCACATGGGAGAGGTCTGGGGCCAACGTCCTGACTTTC. Protein: CASSSTWERSGANVLTF.

The chain has TRBV6-5 and TRBJ2-5; maybe TRBD2 (6 bases). Trimming took 10 bases from V and 11 from J, leaving 20 bases between them. There are 12 residues in the CDR3. Germline CDR1 is MNHEY and CDR2 is SVGAGI. The CDR3 region is CATSSGAQEQYF. Written as DNA, the CDR3 is TGTGCCACCTCATCGGGAGCTCAGGAGCAGTACTTC.

This clonotype was detected only a few times. V is TRBV7-2 and J is TRBJ1-1, with no clear D. Germline loops: CDR1 SGHTA, CDR2 FQGNSA. V was pared by 1 base and J by 4 bases, with 13 bases between. The CDR3 has 15 amino acids. The CDR3 spells CASSLEVRRSTEAFF. CDR3 bases: TGTGCCAGCAGCTTAGAAGTTCGGCGGAGCACTGAAGCTTTCTTT.

CDR3 nucleotides: TGCAGTGCCCACAATCTGGGACACCTAATCTATGGCTACACCTTC. Translated: CSAHNLGHLIYGYTF. This sequence joins TRBV20-1 and TRBJ1-2, with D possibly being TRBD1 (6 bases). CDR3 length equals 15 residues. Trimming removed 6 bases at V and 4 bases at J, with 21 bases between. Germline loops: CDR1 DFQATT, CDR2 SNEGSKA (reference sequence).

The V call is TRBV15, the J call TRBJ1-1, with D possibly TRBD1 on 6 matching bases. This CDR3 comprises 15 residues. CDR1 and CDR2 from the germline V gene are LNHNV and YYDKDF (reference sequence). V shed 0 bases and J shed 8 bases, with 16 bases lying between them. The CDR3 protein is CATSRDRTVRWEAFF. Written as DNA, the CDR3 is TGTGCCACCAGCAGAGATCGGACAGTCCGGTGGGAAGCTTTCTTT.

The genes are TRBV5-6 and TRBJ2-4, with D maybe TRBD1 (6 bases). CDR1 and CDR2 (germline): SGHDT, YYEEEE. Trimming shortened V by 0 bases and J by 13 bases, and 20 bases separated the two germline ends. The CDR3 has 15 amino acids. The CDR3 bases are TGTGCCAGCAGCTTGGCGGGACACATAACTCATAAACAGTACTTC. This translates into CASSLAGHITHKQYF.

The chain employs TRBV20-1 and TRBJ1-1; 9 nucleotides line up with TRBD1. This CDR3 has 14 amino acids. Looked up from germline, CDR1 is DFQATT and CDR2 is SNEGSKA (reference sequence). V dropped 6 bases and J dropped 3; count of bases not matched to a gene: 8. The CDR3, as DNA: TGCAGTGCCAGGGGTGACAGGGGGGACACTGAAGCTTTCTTT. It yields the protein CSARGDRGDTEAFF.

This chain connects TRBV10-3 to TRBJ1-2, with D maybe TRBD1 (5 bases). The CDR3 loop spans 13 amino acids. The V gene lost 6 bases and the J gene lost 7 bases, with 15 bases spanning the gap. The V gene's germline CDR1 is ENHRY and CDR2 SYGVKD. In nucleotides, the CDR3 is TGTGCCATCAGGGAGGGGTCAGCTCGTGGCTACACCTTC. Protein product: CAIREGSARGYTF.

This clonotype was detected a few times. This chain joins TRBV10-2 and TRBJ1-5; 10 bases are shared with TRBD1. Per germline, CDR1 WSHSY and CDR2 SAAADI. V was pared by 7 bases and J by 7 bases, with 10 bases of the junction left unmatched. This CDR3 is 15 amino acids long. As DNA, the CDR3 is TGCGCCAGCAACGACGGGACAGGGGAGTTCCAGCCCCAGCATTTT. Encoded protein: CASNDGTGEFQPQHF.

The chain uses TRBV20-1 and TRBJ2-7, with D possibly matching TRBD1 (5 bases). V gave up 4 bases and J gave up 3 bases, with 22 bases separating them. The CDR3 is 16 residues long. In germline, CDR1 is DFQATT, CDR2 SNEGSKA (reference sequence). In DNA, the CDR3 is TGCAGTGCTAAAGATCCTCAGGGCAGTTCCAGCTACGAGCAGTACTTC. This codes for CSAKDPQGSSSYEQYF.

There are a few counts of this clonotype. The CDR3 protein is CATRDRVTDTQYF. CDR3 coding DNA: TGTGCCACCCGGGACAGGGTAACAGATACGCAGTATTTT. The chain has TRBV6-1 and TRBJ2-3, with TRBD1 matching 9 bases. CDR3 length equals 13 residues. Germline V gene lookup returns CDR1 MNHNS and CDR2 SASEGT. Trimming cost V 10 bases and J 3 bases; bases outside gene matches: 5.

The genes are TRBV29-1 and TRBJ2-1; D is perhaps TRBD1 (5 bases). This CDR3 comprises 10 residues. V was trimmed by 7 bases and J by 6 bases, leaving 7 bases between them. CDR1 and CDR2 (germline): SQVTM, ANQGSEA. The CDR3 DNA reads TGCAGCGGGGGCTCCAATGAGCAGTTCTTC. Translating it yields CSGGSNEQFF.

The chain links TRBV27 to TRBJ1-2; D ambiguous. This CDR3 is 8 amino acids long. Per the germline V gene, CDR1 is MNHEY and CDR2 is SMNVEV (reference sequence). CDR3 nucleotide sequence: TGTGGAATCTATGGCTACACCTTC. Translated, it gives CGIYGYTF.

This clonotype was observed at least ten times. Germline is not matched at one junction end, which may reflect a read error. The chain joins TRBV5-1 to TRBJ2-1; possibly TRBD2 for D (6 bases). The CDR3 runs 14 residues. Germline lookup yields CDR1 SGHRS and CDR2 YFSETQ. The chain's CDR3 is CASSLSGPYNEQFF. DNA for the CDR3: TGTGCCAGCAGTTTGAGCGGGCCCTACAATGAGCAGTTCTTC. Full variable domain (remainder filled in from reference TRBV5-1 and TRBJ2-1): KAGVTQTPRYLIKTRGQQVTLSCSPISGHRSVSWYQQTPGQGLQFLFEYFSETQRNKGNFPGRFSGRQFSNSRSEMNVSTLELGDSALYLCASSLSGPYNEQFFGPGTRLTVL.

At least ten counts were recorded for this clonotype. The chain carries TRBV5-8 and TRBJ2-1; D unresolved. V was shortened by 0 bases and J by 3 bases, with 7 bases between the two germline ends. The CDR3 loop spans 14 amino acids. The germline CDR1 and CDR2 sequences are SGHTS and YDEGEE. The chain's CDR3 is CASSLGPNYNEQFF. The CDR3 DNA sequence: TGTGCCAGCAGCTTGGGACCGAACTACAATGAGCAGTTCTTC.

This clonotype was observed a few times. The rearrangement joins TRBV29-1 to TRBJ2-3; tentative D call: TRBD2 (5 bases). There are 14 residues in the CDR3. Trimming removed 7 bases at V and 2 bases at J, with 16 bases between. Germline assignment: CDR1 SQVTM and CDR2 ANQGSEA. The CDR3 nucleotides are TGCAGCGCTGGACTTTTTTTGTCCACAGATACGCAGTATTTT. It encodes CSAGLFLSTDTQYF.

This clonotype has just a few counts. V and J are TRBV28 and TRBJ2-7; 13 nucleotides agree with TRBD2. Germline assignment: CDR1 MDHEN and CDR2 SYDVKM. V lost 6 bases, J lost 5 bases, and 13 bases stayed unmatched. The CDR3 covers 17 residues. The CDR3 coding sequence is TGTGCCAGCAGGAAACGGACTAGCGGGGGACCCCGACACGAGCAGTACTTC. This translates into CASRKRTSGGPRHEQYF.

This clonotype was seen a handful of times. The junction and the germline gene differ at one end; a read error may be behind it. The CDR3 coding sequence is TGTGCCGGCACTCGGGGACTAGCGGGACAGTACCAAGAGACCCTGTACTTC. This translates into CAGTRGLAGQYQETLYF. The J gene is TRBJ2-5, the V gene TRBV12-3 or TRBV12-4; 13 bases fit TRBD2. The CDR3 runs 17 residues.

The V call is TRBV3-1, the J call TRBJ2-7, with D maybe TRBD2 (6 bases). The CDR3 loop spans 15 amino acids. CDR1 is LGHDT, CDR2 YNNKEL, per germline (reference sequence). V was clipped by 4 bases and J by 3 bases, with 16 bases between them. Written as DNA, the CDR3 is TGTGCCAGCAGCCCCCTCGGTTTCGGGAGCTACGAGCAGTACTTC. Encoded protein: CASSPLGFGSYEQYF.

This clonotype was detected a few times. The chain has TRBV19 and TRBJ2-1; D is ambiguous. The V gene's germline CDR1 is LNHDA and CDR2 SQIVND (reference sequence). The CDR3 is 10 amino acids. The CDR3 loop is CAAGYNEQFF. In DNA form, the CDR3 reads TGTGCGGCCGGCTACAATGAGCAGTTCTTC.

This clonotype has only one observation. The chain employs TRBV12-3 or TRBV12-4 and TRBJ2-1, with a weak D call TRBD2 (7 bases). The germline V and J ends were trimmed by 6 bases and 7 bases, with 25 bases remaining between them. The CDR3 totals 17 residues. The CDR3 DNA reads TGTGCCAGCAGAGGGGCGGGGGCTTTGGAGTCGGGAAATGAGCAGTTCTTC. This codes for CASRGAGALESGNEQFF.

Concerning this clonotype itself: It may be a read error: a sequence one base away is much more abundant. CDR3 loop: CSVVSLEWGEQYF. The CDR3 DNA sequence: TGCAGCGTTGTGAGTCTAGAGTGGGGTGAGCAGTACTTC. V is TRBV29-1 and J is TRBJ2-5; D unclear. This CDR3 comprises 13 residues. CDR1 and CDR2 from the germline V gene are SQVTM and ANQGSEA. The V end was cut by 4 bases, the J end by 11 bases, with 20 bases between.